Detailed here is one T cell receptor (beta chain). The sample originates from a study of T cell clones after liver transplantation. The data were produced by immunoSEQ multiplex PCR, yet TCRdb's version contains in-frame clones alone and is incomplete. Here the sample spans fewer than 20,000 clones, 85% to 90% being singletons. Looked up from germline, CDR1 is LNHDA and CDR2 is SQIVND (reference sequence). The CDR3 is made up of 12 amino acids. Trimming removed 3 bases from V and 2 bases from J, with 5 bases in between. This sequence joins TRBV19 and TRBJ2-7, with D unresolved. The sequence came from a human patient who received a liver transplant. Some T cells may originate from the graft donor. The sample in question was CD8+ T cells from blood, obtained about 46 months after liver transplant. The CDR3 DNA is TGTGCCAGTAGTATCCCCCCCTACGAGCAGTACTTC. The encoded protein is CASSIPPYEQYF.